Each of the 4 T cell receptor beta chains below was sequenced from the same sample in a study of HIV-infected patients and healthy controls (dated by TCRdb to 2013 to 2014). Libraries came from 5' RACE. Sequencing was performed on an Illumina MiSeq. In-frame beta chains were kept once TCRdb had trimmed the public reads at Q25 with fastp and called clones with MiXCR. Entries are consolidated by CDR3 protein sequence, retaining the most common genes and DNA. The sample profile shows about 64,000 distinct CDR3 sequences; less than 20% of them were found once. The ten biggest clones cover 1.4% to 1.5% of the sample. The specimen sequenced was CD4+ T cells from blood. These receptors originate from a human donor in good health.

This sequence joins TRBV6-5 and TRBJ1-6; the match to TRBD1 covers 7 bases. Germline CDR1 reads MNHEY; CDR2 reads SVGAGI. Trimming took 4 bases from V and 5 from J; bases not matched to a gene: 5. CDR3 length: 15 amino acids. In DNA form, the CDR3 reads TGTGCCAGCAGTTTTTGGGGACAGAATAATTCACCCCTCCACTTT. Translating gives CASSFWGQNNSPLHF.

Many counts were recorded for this clonotype. The chain employs TRBV2 and TRBJ1-2; TRBD1 matches at 9 bases. J lost 3 bases, V lost 6 bases, and 5 bases had no gene match. The CDR3 sequence is 14 residues long. Germline loops: CDR1 SNHLY, CDR2 FYNNEI. The CDR3 loop reads CASRDRGPHYGYTF. Here the CDR3 DNA reads TGTGCCAGCAGGGACAGGGGACCACACTATGGCTACACCTTC.

This clonotype has a handful of counts. This chain links TRBV10-3 with TRBJ2-3; 13 bases are shared with TRBD2. V gave up 6 bases and J gave up 6 bases; unmatched junction bases: 6. There are 15 residues in the CDR3. CDR1 is ENHRY and CDR2 is SYGVKD in the germline V gene. The CDR3 DNA follows: TGTGCCATCAGCGGGACTAGCGGGGTCCGGGATACGCAGTATTTT. This sequence encodes CAISGTSGVRDTQYF.

This chain joins TRBV13 and TRBJ1-2; D not resolved. V shed 1 base and J shed 1 base, with 7 bases lying between them. Germline values: CDR1 PRHDT, CDR2 FYEKMQ (reference sequence). This CDR3 contains 14 residues. CDR3 sequence reads: CASSLVSVNYGYTF. CDR3 coding DNA: TGTGCCAGCAGCTTAGTTTCTGTTAACTATGGCTACACCTTC.